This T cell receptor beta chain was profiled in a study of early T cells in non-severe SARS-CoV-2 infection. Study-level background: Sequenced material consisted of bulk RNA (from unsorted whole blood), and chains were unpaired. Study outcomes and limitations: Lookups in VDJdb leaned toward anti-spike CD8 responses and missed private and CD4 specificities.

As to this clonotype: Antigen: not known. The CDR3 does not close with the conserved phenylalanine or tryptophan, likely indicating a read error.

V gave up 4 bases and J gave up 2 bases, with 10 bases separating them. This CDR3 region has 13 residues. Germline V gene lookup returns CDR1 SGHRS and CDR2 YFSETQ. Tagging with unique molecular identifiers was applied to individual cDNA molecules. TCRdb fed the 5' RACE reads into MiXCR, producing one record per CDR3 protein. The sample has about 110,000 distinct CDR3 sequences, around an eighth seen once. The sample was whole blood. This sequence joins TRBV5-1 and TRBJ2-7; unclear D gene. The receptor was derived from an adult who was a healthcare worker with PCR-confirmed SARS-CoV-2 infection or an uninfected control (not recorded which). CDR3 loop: CASSGPLPYEQYS. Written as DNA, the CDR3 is TGCGCCAGCAGCGGCCCGCTTCCCTACGAGCAGTACTCC.